This T cell receptor beta chain originates from a study of neoadjuvant anti-PD-1 for oral cavity cancer. Study-level background: Non-progressing patients received a fourth nivolumab dose near day 43, then surgery on days 50-56.

Only in-frame clones appear in the TCRdb table, and some are missing; sequencing was by immunoSEQ multiplex PCR. Of fewer than 10,000 clones listed, around 68% are singletons. About this clone itself: Its antigen remains unidentified.

Documented time point: after neoadjuvant nivolumab, at surgical resection. Analysis of PBMCs was direct, with no culture step. General study findings and limits: TCR analyses covered only a few patients per response group.

Sequences were derived from PBMCs, sampled after nivolumab (anti-PD-1) treatment. The TCR was taken from a person aged 35-79 years with oral cavity squamous cell carcinoma.

In DNA, the CDR3 is TGCGCCAGCAGTGAGTCCGGGGTTTCTCAAGAGACCCAGTACTTC. Encoded protein: CASSESGVSQETQYF. V gene TRBV10-2 combines with J gene TRBJ2-5; D possibly corresponds to TRBD2 (5 bases). Germline-derived CDR1 and CDR2 are WSHSY and SAAADI. Trimming took off 0 bases at V and 2 bases at J, with 10 bases between the two ends. There are 15 residues in the CDR3.